What follows describes a single T cell receptor beta chain. Its matching antigen is unknown. These data come from a study of shared clonotypes between healthy human individuals. At the deep level, the assay was run. The authors distributed each subset's genomic DNA evenly over several immunoSEQ plates. Sequenced by immunoSEQ multiplex PCR; TCRdb stores in-frame clones only, minus some. The sample records about 500,000 clones, approximately 71% being singletons. General study results and limits: Clonotype sharing among donors was thought likely to change with sequencing depth.

Recent acute infections and vaccinations were absent in the healthy HIV-negative adult donors. Material: PBMCs. This TCR came from a woman aged 40 to 55 in good health. Some clones in this sample may be carry-over from other donors' samples.

DNA of the CDR3: TGTGCCAGCAGCGTAGCCGACGGGAGGGCAGGGGATACGCAGTATTTT. As protein: CASSVADGRAGDTQYF. The gene calls are TRBV9 and TRBJ2-3; 8 nucleotides match TRBD2. CDR1 is SGDLS and CDR2 is YYNGEE in the germline V gene. V dropped 0 bases and J dropped 6; count of bases not matched to a gene: 9. This CDR3 spans 16 amino acids.